The 18 T cell receptor beta chains listed next were all sequenced from one sample in a study of vaccination and CD4 T cells after COVID-19 (dated by TCRdb to between 2020 and 2023). This sample's treatment or condition label indicates: roughly 10-day PBMC culture with coronavirus spike peptide pools or control peptides (ViraFEST assay). These receptors are not linked to any known antigen. Receptor amplification or capture employed PCR. The sequencer was an Illumina iSeq 100. TCR sequencing of DNA from cultured CD4+ T cells used the Oncomine TCR Beta short-read assay at the Johns Hopkins FTIC core. In TCRdb, the public reads were trimmed at Q25 with fastp and aligned with MiXCR, with productive beta chains retained. All rows with the same CDR3 protein become a single entry with the most common DNA and genes. The sample includes 15,000 to 20,000 distinct CDR3 sequences, with approximately 49% observed a single time. The ten largest clones add up to 4% of the sample.

Sequenced material: CD4+ T cells from blood, cultured in vitro. The receptors shown here come from a human donor who had recovered from COVID-19.

The chain couples TRBV12-3 or TRBV12-4 to TRBJ2-3, with TRBD2 matching over 10 bases. The CDR3 has 17 residues. Trimming removed 6 bases from V and 11 bases from J; junction bases left unmatched: 20. The chain's CDR3 is CASSLPGGAGGANGQYF. As DNA, the CDR3 is TGTGCCAGCAGCCTCCCGGGAGGAGCGGGGGGGGCGAATGGGCAGTATTTT.

Notes on this clonotype: A read error may account for a junction end that differs from germline. The V gene is TRBV20-1, the J gene TRBJ1-2, with 12 positions matching TRBD1. The CDR3 is 14 residues long. The germline V gene has CDR1 DFQATT and CDR2 SNEGSKA (reference sequence). The DNA for the CDR3 is TGCAGTGCCAGAGGGACAGGGGGCAACTATGGCTACACCTTC. Protein product: CSARGTGGNYGYTF.

The J gene is TRBJ1-5, the V gene TRBV27; D gene unclear. Trimming left V 8 bases short and J 0 bases short, with 11 bases between. This CDR3 is built from 14 residues. Per the germline V gene, CDR1 is MNHEY and CDR2 is SMNVEV (reference sequence). CDR3 sequence reads: CASRRSYSNQPQHF. The CDR3 nucleotides read TGTGCCAGCCGACGGTCGTATAGCAATCAGCCCCAGCATTTT.

The chain has TRBV11-2 and TRBJ1-1; D gene unclear. Germline CDR1 reads SGHAT; CDR2 reads FQNNGV. CDR3 length: 13 residues. V lost 2 bases and J 6 bases, leaving 10 bases between the germline ends. CDR3 residues: CASSLFRPAEAFF. Written as DNA, the CDR3 is TGTGCCAGCAGCTTATTCCGTCCCGCTGAAGCTTTCTTT.

The chain has TRBV6-4 and TRBJ1-6, with a weak D call TRBD1 (5 bases). The germline V gene has CDR1 MRHNA and CDR2 SNTAGT. Trimming took off 5 bases at V and 5 bases at J, with 10 bases between the two ends. The CDR3 has 14 residues. DNA for the CDR3: TGTGCCAGCAGTCAGGGAGCAAATAATTCACCCCTCCACTTT. Translation gives CASSQGANNSPLHF.

This chain uses TRBV5-1 with TRBJ1-1; 8 bases align to TRBD1. The CDR3 extends over 15 amino acids. Unmatched junction bases numbered 3, after V lost 1 base and J lost 1 base. The V gene's germline CDR1 is SGHRS and CDR2 YFSETQ. CDR3 sequence (DNA): TGCGCCAGCAGCTTGTCCGACAGGGGGAACACTGAAGCTTTCTTT. This gives the protein CASSLSDRGNTEAFF.

This chain connects TRBV7-2 to TRBJ2-7, with no clear D. From germline, CDR1 is SGHTA and CDR2 FQGNSA. There are 15 residues in the CDR3. Trimming took off 5 bases at V and 4 bases at J, with 18 bases between the two ends. The CDR3 sequence: CASSRRVGKEYEQYF. CDR3 in DNA: TGTGCCAGCAGCCGCAGAGTGGGGAAGGAGTACGAGCAGTACTTC.

V gene TRBV6-1 combines with J gene TRBJ2-7; 8 nucleotides agree with TRBD1. Losses at the gene ends were 4 bases for V and 5 bases for J; bases not matched to a gene: 7. The CDR3 length is 14 residues. CDR1 MNHNS and CDR2 SASEGT come from the germline V gene. CDR3 DNA: TGTGCCAGCAGTGGGACAGGGAAAAAGGACGAGCAGTACTTC. This codes for CASSGTGKKDEQYF.

The gene calls are TRBV6-1 and TRBJ1-3, with D perhaps matching TRBD1 (6 bases). This CDR3 spans 15 amino acids. Trimming shortened V by 6 bases and J by 4 bases, and 16 bases separated the two germline ends. Germline-derived CDR1 and CDR2 are MNHNS and SASEGT. The CDR3 loop reads CASSRGGRWGNTIYF. Here the CDR3 DNA reads TGTGCCAGCAGCCGGGGGGGGCGATGGGGAAACACCATATATTTT.

This clonotype was counted between two and nine times. The genes are TRBV20-1 and TRBJ1-2; D may be TRBD1 (6 bases). The V and J ends lost 0 bases and 8 bases respectively, with 19 bases between them. The CDR3 is made up of 15 amino acids. Germline lookup yields CDR1 DFQATT and CDR2 SNEGSKA (reference sequence). CDR3 amino acids: CSARDLGARRWGYTF. CDR3 nucleotides: TGCAGTGCTAGAGATCTGGGGGCCCGAAGATGGGGCTACACCTTC.

The sample holds a few counts of this clonotype. The genes are TRBV6-1 and TRBJ1-5, with TRBD1 identical over 9 bases. Germline CDR1 MNHNS, CDR2 SASEGT. Trimming took 5 bases from V and 2 from J; bases not matched to a gene: 1. CDR3 size: 14 residues. CDR3 nucleotide sequence: TGTGCCAGCAGTCGGGACAGGGGCAATCAGCCCCAGCATTTT. Residues: CASSRDRGNQPQHF.

V gene TRBV7-9 combines with J gene TRBJ2-5; 9 bases are a match to TRBD1. The CDR3 loop spans 14 amino acids. V was clipped by 3 bases and J by 4 bases; unmatched bases: 3. CDR1 and CDR2 (germline): SEHNR, FQNEAQ (reference sequence). The CDR3 region has the DNA TGTGCCAGCAGCTTGGACAGGGGACGAGAGACCCAGTACTTC. It yields the protein CASSLDRGRETQYF.

The chain joins TRBV20-1 to TRBJ2-1; 10 bases line up with TRBD2. The CDR3 runs 15 residues. Germline lookup yields CDR1 DFQATT and CDR2 SNEGSKA (reference sequence). Losses at the gene ends were 6 bases for V and 3 bases for J; bases not matched to a gene: 8. The CDR3 DNA is TGCAGTGCAAACAGCGGGAGGGTCGGCTACAATGAGCAGTTCTTC. Translated, it gives CSANSGRVGYNEQFF.

This chain connects TRBV7-8 to TRBJ1-1, with 8 positions matching TRBD1. The CDR3 length is 16 residues. Looked up from germline, CDR1 is SGHVS and CDR2 is FQNEAQ. After removal of 5 bases from V and 1 base from J, the junction contained 9 bases not matched to a gene. CDR3 amino acids: CASSLGVQGENTEAFF. CDR3 nucleotides: TGTGCCAGCAGCCTAGGGGTACAGGGGGAGAACACTGAAGCTTTCTTT.

The V and J genes are TRBV20-1 and TRBJ1-1; a possible D gene is TRBD1 (6 bases). This CDR3 comprises 14 residues. Deletions cut 6 bases from V and 1 base from J, with 15 bases between. Germline V gene data show CDR1 as DFQATT and CDR2 as SNEGSKA (reference sequence). The CDR3 is CSADWGGRNTEAFF. The CDR3 DNA reads as TGCAGTGCCGACTGGGGGGGGCGGAACACTGAAGCTTTCTTT.

Only one count was recorded for this clonotype. The genes are TRBV4-1 and TRBJ1-2, with no clear D. Trimming left V 0 bases short and J 0 bases short, with 11 bases between. Germline V CDR1 and CDR2: MGHRA, YSYEKL. The CDR3 covers 16 residues. The CDR3 coding sequence is TGCGCCAGCAGCCAAGAATTCGACGGAGCTAACTATGGCTACACCTTC. Translating it yields CASSQEFDGANYGYTF.

This clonotype was detected only a few times. The rearrangement joins TRBV10-1 to TRBJ1-1; TRBD1 is a possible D gene (6 bases). V lost 7 bases, J lost 0 bases, and 15 bases lay in between. CDR1 is WNHNN, CDR2 SYGVQD, per germline (reference sequence). The CDR3 is made up of 15 amino acids. The CDR3 coding sequence is TGCGCCAGCACCGCCACCGGGACAATGAACACTGAAGCTTTCTTT. It encodes CASTATGTMNTEAFF.

This clonotype showed up just a few times. The chain has TRBV25-1 and TRBJ2-3; possibly TRBD2 for D (7 bases). The CDR3 has 17 residues. Trimming removed 4 bases at V and 4 bases at J, with 21 bases between. Germline-derived CDR1 and CDR2 are MGHDK and SYGVNS. The CDR3 loop is CASSAPPWGRGADTQYF. The DNA of the CDR3 is TGTGCCAGCAGTGCGCCGCCGTGGGGGAGGGGGGCAGATACGCAGTATTTT.